These 12 T cell receptor beta chains were all obtained from the same sample, sequenced in a study of shared clonotypes between healthy human individuals. Repertoires were generated with immunoSEQ multiplex PCR, while TCRdb's copy carries only in-frame clones and drops some. The sample shows over 1.5 million clones, 95% to 99% of them seen only once. Sequencing was done on a sample of naive CD4+ T cells sorted from blood. Subset specified: CD45RA+ positively selected. Receptors were obtained from a man younger than 40 in good health.

J is TRBJ2-7 and V is TRBV30; TRBD1 is a possible D gene (5 bases). The V end was cut by 0 bases, the J end by 2 bases, with 11 bases between. Germline-derived CDR1 and CDR2 are GTSNPN and SVGIG (reference sequence). The CDR3 contains 14 residues. The DNA of the CDR3 is TGTGCCTGGAGTGTTTCGGACACAACCTACGAGCAGTACTTC. Translation: CAWSVSDTTYEQYF.

The gene calls are TRBV11-2 and TRBJ1-1; 7 nucleotides line up with TRBD1. Germline V CDR1 and CDR2: SGHAT, FQNNGV. V gave up 6 bases and J gave up 4 bases; unmatched junction bases: 14. The CDR3 covers 16 residues. CDR3 region: CASRFTFRGNGTEAFF. The DNA of the CDR3 is TGTGCCAGCAGGTTCACATTCAGGGGGAACGGCACTGAAGCTTTCTTT. Full variable domain (missing parts from reference TRBV11-2 and TRBJ1-1): EAGVAQSPRYKIIEKRQSVAFWCNPISGHATLYWYQQILGQGPKLLIQFQNNGVVDDSQLPKDRFSAERLKGVDSTLKIQPAKLEDSAVYLCASRFTFRGNGTEAFFGQGTRLTVV.

The rearrangement links TRBV4-3 to TRBJ2-7; D remains ambiguous. Trimming removed 2 bases from V and 4 bases from J, with 12 bases in between. The CDR3 is made up of 14 amino acids. The germline gives CDR1 LGHNA, CDR2 YSLEER. For the CDR3, the DNA is TGCGCCAGCAGCCAACTGGTGCAAACTTACGAGCAGTACTTC. Amino acids: CASSQLVQTYEQYF.

This chain links TRBV10-2 with TRBJ2-1; D is unresolved. Trimming removed 2 bases at V and 0 bases at J, with 11 bases between. CDR3 size: 16 residues. CDR1 and CDR2 (germline): WSHSY, SAAADI. Here the CDR3 DNA reads TGCGCCAGCAGTGAGAAGGATAGGATCTCCTACAATGAGCAGTTCTTC. It translates to CASSEKDRISYNEQFF.

The chain joins TRBV11-3 to TRBJ2-1, with 7 bases aligning to TRBD2. J lost 5 bases, V lost 2 bases, and 6 bases had no gene match. This CDR3 spans 15 amino acids. The germline CDR1 and CDR2 sequences are SGHNT and YENEEA. CDR3 coding DNA: TGTGCCAGCAGCTTAAGGGCGGGAGATAACAATGAGCAGTTCTTC. It yields the protein CASSLRAGDNNEQFF.

The rearrangement uses TRBV9 and TRBJ2-1; 8 bases fit TRBD1. Germline CDR1 and CDR2: SGDLS and YYNGEE. V was clipped by 4 bases and J by 3 bases; unmatched bases: 3. The CDR3 extends over 14 amino acids. This CDR3 reads CASSRGTGYNEQFF. The DNA for the CDR3 is TGTGCCAGCAGCAGAGGGACAGGCTACAATGAGCAGTTCTTC.

Concerning this clone: Other DNA sequences from this sample encode an identical CDR3 as well. This CDR3 reads CAIGQAYEQYF. The CDR3 nucleotides are TGTGCCATCGGACAGGCTTACGAGCAGTACTTC. The chain carries TRBV10-3 and TRBJ2-7; 7 bases fit TRBD1. V shed 8 bases, J shed 4 bases, and the junction held 2 bases outside the gene matches. The CDR3 is made up of 11 amino acids. Germline values: CDR1 ENHRY, CDR2 SYGVKD.

V gene TRBV7-2 combines with J gene TRBJ2-7, with D possibly being TRBD1 or TRBD2 (6 bases each). This CDR3 spans 15 amino acids. CDR1 is SGHTA and CDR2 is FQGNSA in the germline V gene. Between the trimmed V and J ends, which lost 5 bases and 1 base, there was a span of 15 bases. CDR3 DNA sequence: TGTGCCAGCAGCCTCGTGAGGGGGGTATCCTACGAGCAGTACTTC. Protein product: CASSLVRGVSYEQYF.

The chain is built from TRBV28 and TRBJ2-7; TRBD2 matches at 7 bases. The germline V gene encodes CDR1 MDHEN and CDR2 SYDVKM. The junction had 7 bases not matched to a gene; V was cut back by 6 bases and J by 2 bases. CDR3 length equals 14 residues. The chain's CDR3 is CASSLRGSTYEQYF. The CDR3 DNA sequence: TGTGCCAGCAGCCTCCGCGGGAGTACCTACGAGCAGTACTTC.

In this sample, this clone turned up once. CDR3 sequence: CASSARGTQETQYF. The CDR3 DNA sequence: TGTGCCAGCAGCGCCAGGGGGACACAAGAGACCCAGTACTTC. The V call is TRBV9, the J call TRBJ2-5; 7 nucleotides match TRBD1. Germline V gives CDR1 SGDLS, CDR2 YYNGEE. The V and J ends lost 3 bases and 2 bases, in that order; junction bases with no gene match: 4. The CDR3 is 14 amino acids.

The chain joins TRBV9 to TRBJ1-3; no clear D. The germline V gene has CDR1 SGDLS and CDR2 YYNGEE. CDR3 size: 16 residues. Trimming stripped 2 bases from V and 0 bases from J, with 12 bases between. CDR3 protein: CASSVGLILSGNTIYF. The CDR3, as DNA: TGTGCCAGCAGCGTGGGCTTAATACTCTCTGGAAACACCATATATTTT.

V and J are TRBV29-1 and TRBJ2-1, with D unclear. The CDR3 is 9 amino acids. Germline V lookup: CDR1 SQVTM, CDR2 ANQGSEA. V was pared by 4 bases and J by 8 bases, with 3 bases between. CDR3 region: CSVGDEQFF. The CDR3 nucleotides are TGCAGCGTTGGGGATGAGCAGTTCTTC.